This record concerns one T cell receptor beta chain sequence. Its cognate antigen is unknown. The data are from a study of OX40 agonist ivuxolimab in advanced cancers. Study results and limitations: CD8+ T cells (on average) carried more expanded clones than CD4+ T cells.

Libraries were prepared by immunoSEQ multiplex PCR; TCRdb keeps only in-frame clonotypes and omits some of them. The profile covers about 35,000 clones, with approximately 90% appearing a single time and around 20% taken by the ten largest. The germline V and J ends were trimmed by 4 bases and 6 bases, with 16 bases remaining between them. Germline V gene lookup returns CDR1 SGHKS and CDR2 YYEKEE (reference sequence). The CDR3 spans 15 residues. People who had autoimmune disease history or systemic immunosuppression were excluded. At baseline, cycle 4 day 1, and cycle 7 day 1, blood was sampled. The chain recombines TRBV5-5 with TRBJ2-2; unclear D gene. Sequencing was performed on CD4+ or CD8+ T cells sorted from blood, taken in a trial of the OX40 agonist ivuxolimab. The TCR was taken from an adult with an advanced solid tumor such as melanoma, head and neck, liver or kidney cancer. CDR3 sequence: CASSVTRRWAGELFF. The CDR3 DNA sequence: TGTGCCAGCAGCGTTACTCGAAGATGGGCCGGGGAGCTGTTTTTT.